Listed here are 8 T cell receptor beta chains from one sample, sequenced in a study of blood T cell repertoires in COVID-19. The method was immunoSEQ multiplex PCR; TCRdb's version includes in-frame clones alone and lacks a portion of them. The sample yields about 210,000 clones, roughly 80% seen once. The sequenced sample was peripheral blood. Source of these receptors: a woman aged 80 or over with COVID-19, enrolled during active disease.

This clone was seen a few times. The rearrangement joins TRBV7-3 to TRBJ2-4; TRBD1 aligns across 9 bases. Germline CDR1 is SGHTA and CDR2 is FQGTGA. This CDR3 is built from 16 residues. J gave up 1 base and V 5 bases, and 6 bases lay outside the gene matches. The CDR3 bases are TGTGCCAGCAGCCCCGGACAGGGGCTGGCCAAAAACATTCAGTACTTC. As protein: CASSPGQGLAKNIQYF.

The J gene is TRBJ2-1, the V gene TRBV11-1; D is possibly TRBD1 (6 bases). Germline CDR1 and CDR2: SGHAT and FQDESV (reference sequence). V was pared by 5 bases and J by 6 bases, with 14 bases between. This CDR3 has 14 amino acids. The CDR3 loop reads CASSQQGEGNEQFF. As DNA, the CDR3 is TGTGCCAGCAGCCAACAGGGCGAGGGCAATGAGCAGTTCTTC.

The gene calls are TRBV5-1 and TRBJ2-1; the D gene is possibly TRBD2 (7 bases). The CDR3 is 15 residues long. V lost 0 bases and J 8 bases, leaving 15 bases between the germline ends. The germline CDR1 and CDR2 sequences are SGHRS and YFSETQ. The CDR3 region is CASSLVGGQVDEQFF. CDR3 in DNA: TGCGCCAGCAGCTTGGTGGGGGGGCAGGTCGATGAGCAGTTCTTC.

This rearrangement joins TRBV3-1 (or the pseudogene TRBV3-2) to TRBJ2-2, with 9 nucleotides matching TRBD2. The CDR3 is 14 residues long. Trimming cost V 6 bases and J 5 bases; bases outside gene matches: 4. Germline lookup yields CDR1 LGHDT and CDR2 YNNKEL (reference sequence). CDR3 DNA sequence: TGTGCCAGCAGGTCTAGCGGGATTACCGGGGAGCTGTTTTTT. It translates to CASRSSGITGELFF.

The chain carries TRBV19 and TRBJ1-1, with D possibly being TRBD1 (5 bases). The length of the CDR3 is 16 residues. Looked up from germline, CDR1 is LNHDA and CDR2 is SQIVND (reference sequence). V was pared by 5 bases and J by 4 bases, with 20 bases between. CDR3 sequence reads: CASSPFGSMGGTEAFF. In nucleotides, the CDR3 is TGTGCCAGTAGTCCTTTCGGCAGCATGGGGGGCACTGAAGCTTTCTTT.

The V call is TRBV3-1 (or the pseudogene TRBV3-2), the J call TRBJ2-3; 11 positions agree with TRBD2. V was pared by 7 bases and J by 2 bases, with 5 bases of the junction left unmatched. CDR1 and CDR2 (germline): LGHDT, YNNKEL (reference sequence). The CDR3 has 15 residues. CDR3: CASTDSGGATDTQYF. As DNA, the CDR3 is TGTGCCAGCACCGATAGCGGGGGGGCCACAGATACGCAGTATTTT.

The chain employs TRBV6-6 and TRBJ1-4; D is ambiguous. V was trimmed by 7 bases and J by 8 bases, leaving 17 bases between them. The V gene's germline CDR1 is MNHNY and CDR2 SVGAGI (reference sequence). The CDR3 is 14 amino acids. CDR3 nucleotide sequence: TGTGCCAGCAACGAACTTGGGCCTTGGGAAAAACTGTTTTTT. Its translation: CASNELGPWEKLFF.

A single count supports this clone. This chain joins TRBV19 and TRBJ2-1; 9 nucleotides align to TRBD1. This CDR3 region has 16 residues. V was pared by 5 bases and J by 7 bases, with 12 bases of the junction left unmatched. Germline V gene sequence: CDR1 LNHDA, CDR2 SQIVND (reference sequence). The chain's CDR3 is CASSSGTGIRGNEQFF. The DNA of the CDR3 is TGTGCCAGTAGTTCGGGGACAGGGATTAGGGGAAATGAGCAGTTCTTC.